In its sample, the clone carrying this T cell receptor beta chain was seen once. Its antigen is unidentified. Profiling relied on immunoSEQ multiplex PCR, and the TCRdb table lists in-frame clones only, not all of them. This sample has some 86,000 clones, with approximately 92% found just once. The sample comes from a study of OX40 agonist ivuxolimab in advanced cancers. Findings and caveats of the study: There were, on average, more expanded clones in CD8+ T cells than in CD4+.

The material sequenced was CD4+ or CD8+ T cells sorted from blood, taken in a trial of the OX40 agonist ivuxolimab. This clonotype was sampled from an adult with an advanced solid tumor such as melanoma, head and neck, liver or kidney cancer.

CDR3 amino acids: CASSPLGPSYEQYF. The CDR3 DNA follows: TGCGCCAGCAGCCCTCTGGGCCCCTCCTACGAGCAGTACTTC. This rearrangement joins TRBV5-1 to TRBJ2-7; D is unresolved. Trimming shortened V by 4 bases and J by 0 bases, and 11 bases separated the two germline ends. Per germline, CDR1 SGHRS and CDR2 YFSETQ. The CDR3 contains 14 residues.